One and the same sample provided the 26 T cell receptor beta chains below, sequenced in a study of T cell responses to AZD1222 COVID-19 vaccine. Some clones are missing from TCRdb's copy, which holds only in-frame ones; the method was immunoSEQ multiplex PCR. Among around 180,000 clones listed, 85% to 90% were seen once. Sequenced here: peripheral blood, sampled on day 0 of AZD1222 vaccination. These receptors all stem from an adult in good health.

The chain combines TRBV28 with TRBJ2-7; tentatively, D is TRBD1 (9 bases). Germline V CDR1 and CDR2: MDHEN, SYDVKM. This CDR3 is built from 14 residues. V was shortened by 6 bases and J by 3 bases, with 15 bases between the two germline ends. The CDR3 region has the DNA TGTGCCAGCAGGGTAGCGGGACAGGGCTACGAGCAGTACTTC. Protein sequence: CASRVAGQGYEQYF.

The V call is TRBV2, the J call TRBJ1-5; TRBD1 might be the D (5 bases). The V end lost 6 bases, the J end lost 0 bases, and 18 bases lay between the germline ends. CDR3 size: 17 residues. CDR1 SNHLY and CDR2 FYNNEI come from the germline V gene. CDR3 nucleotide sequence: TGTGCCAGCAGATACGGGACGGTTGGTTATAGCAATCAGCCCCAGCATTTT. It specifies CASRYGTVGYSNQPQHF.

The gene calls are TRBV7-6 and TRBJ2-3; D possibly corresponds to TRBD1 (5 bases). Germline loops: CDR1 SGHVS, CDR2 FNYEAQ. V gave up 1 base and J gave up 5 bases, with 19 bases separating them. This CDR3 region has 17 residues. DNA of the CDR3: TGTGCCAGCAGCTTAGTCCTTGGGGCTAGTGCGGTAGATACGCAGTATTTT. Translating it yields CASSLVLGASAVDTQYF.

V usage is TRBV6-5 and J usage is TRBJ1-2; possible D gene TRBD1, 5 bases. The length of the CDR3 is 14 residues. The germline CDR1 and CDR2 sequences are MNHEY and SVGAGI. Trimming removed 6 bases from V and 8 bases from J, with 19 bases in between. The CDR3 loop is CASSPRGELEGYTF. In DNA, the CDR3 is TGTGCCAGCAGCCCACGAGGGGAATTGGAGGGCTACACCTTC.

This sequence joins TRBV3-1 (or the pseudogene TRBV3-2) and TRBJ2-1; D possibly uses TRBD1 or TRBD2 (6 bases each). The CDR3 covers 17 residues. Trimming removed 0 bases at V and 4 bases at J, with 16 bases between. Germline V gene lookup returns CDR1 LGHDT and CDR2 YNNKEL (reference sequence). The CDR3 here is CASSQEGGGTRYNEQFF. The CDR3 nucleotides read TGTGCCAGCAGCCAAGAAGGAGGGGGGACTCGTTACAATGAGCAGTTCTTC.

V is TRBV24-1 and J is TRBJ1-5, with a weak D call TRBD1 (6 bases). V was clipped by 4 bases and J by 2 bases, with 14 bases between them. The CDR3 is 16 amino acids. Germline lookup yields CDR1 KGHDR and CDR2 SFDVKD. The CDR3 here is CATSDDRKGGNQPQHF. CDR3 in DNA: TGTGCCACCAGTGACGACAGGAAAGGGGGCAATCAGCCCCAGCATTTT.

CDR3 protein: CASSLGQGTYEQYF. The CDR3 nucleotides read TGTGCCAGCAGCTTAGGCCAGGGGACCTACGAGCAGTACTTC. The rearrangement links TRBV13 to TRBJ2-7; D is possibly TRBD1 (6 bases). The length of the CDR3 is 14 residues. Germline V gene lookup returns CDR1 PRHDT and CDR2 FYEKMQ (reference sequence). V lost 0 bases and J 2 bases, leaving 8 bases between the germline ends. The whole variable domain, remainder taken from reference TRBV13 and TRBJ2-7, is AAGVIQSPRHLIKEKRETATLKCYPIPRHDTVYWYQQGPGQDPQFLISFYEKMQSDKGSIPDRFSAQQFSDYHSELNMSSLELGDSALYFCASSLGQGTYEQYFGPGTRLTVT.

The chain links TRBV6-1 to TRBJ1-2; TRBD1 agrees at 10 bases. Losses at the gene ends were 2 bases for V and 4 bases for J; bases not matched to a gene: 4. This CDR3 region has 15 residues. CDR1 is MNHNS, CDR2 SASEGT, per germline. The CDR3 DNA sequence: TGTGCCAGCAGTGAAAGCGGGACAGGGGTCTATGGCTACACCTTC. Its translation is CASSESGTGVYGYTF.

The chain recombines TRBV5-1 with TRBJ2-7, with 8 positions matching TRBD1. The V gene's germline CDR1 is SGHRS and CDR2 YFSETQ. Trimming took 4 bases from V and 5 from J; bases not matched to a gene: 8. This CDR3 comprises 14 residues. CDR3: CASSPMDRANEQYF. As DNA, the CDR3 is TGCGCCAGCAGCCCGATGGACAGGGCTAACGAGCAGTACTTC.

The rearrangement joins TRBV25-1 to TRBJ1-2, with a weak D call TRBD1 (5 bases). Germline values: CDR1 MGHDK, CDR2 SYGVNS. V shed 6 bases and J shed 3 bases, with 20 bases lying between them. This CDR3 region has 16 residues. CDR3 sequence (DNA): TGTGCCAGCAGGGGGGGGACTTCTCACGGAGACTATGGCTACACCTTC. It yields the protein CASRGGTSHGDYGYTF.

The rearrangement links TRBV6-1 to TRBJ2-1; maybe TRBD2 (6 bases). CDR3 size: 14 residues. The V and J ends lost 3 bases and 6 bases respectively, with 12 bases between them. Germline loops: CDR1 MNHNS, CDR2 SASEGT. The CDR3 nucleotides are TGTGCCAGCAGTGAGCGGGGCCTACTCAATGAGCAGTTCTTC. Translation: CASSERGLLNEQFF.

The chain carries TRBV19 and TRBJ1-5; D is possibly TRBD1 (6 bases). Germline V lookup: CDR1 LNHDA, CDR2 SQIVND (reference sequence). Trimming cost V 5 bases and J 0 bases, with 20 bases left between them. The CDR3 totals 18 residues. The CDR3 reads CASSLGATRIYSNQPQHF. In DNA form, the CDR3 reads TGTGCCAGTAGTTTGGGGGCCACGAGGATCTATAGCAATCAGCCCCAGCATTTT. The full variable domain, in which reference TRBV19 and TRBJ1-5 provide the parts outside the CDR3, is DGGITQSPKYLFRKEGQNVTLSCEQNLNHDAMYWYRQDPGQGLRLIYYSQIVNDFQKGDIAEGYSVSREKKESFPLTVTSAQKNPTAFYLCASSLGATRIYSNQPQHFGDGTRLSIL.

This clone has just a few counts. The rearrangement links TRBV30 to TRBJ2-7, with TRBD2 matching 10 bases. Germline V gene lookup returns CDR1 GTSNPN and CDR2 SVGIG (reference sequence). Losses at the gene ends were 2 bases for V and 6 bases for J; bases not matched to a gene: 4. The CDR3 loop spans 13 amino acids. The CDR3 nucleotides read TGTGCCTGGAGTAAGTCTAGCGGGAGCGAGCAGTACTTC. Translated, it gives CAWSKSSGSEQYF.

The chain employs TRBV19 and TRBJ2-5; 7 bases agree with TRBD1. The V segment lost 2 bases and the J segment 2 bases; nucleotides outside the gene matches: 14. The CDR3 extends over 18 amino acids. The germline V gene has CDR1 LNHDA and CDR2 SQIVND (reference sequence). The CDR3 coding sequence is TGTGCCAGTAGTATAAGAGGCCTCAGGGGGACAGTGCAAGAGACCCAGTACTTC. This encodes CASSIRGLRGTVQETQYF.

CDR3 amino acids: CASAFFARGTEAFF. In DNA form, the CDR3 reads TGTGCCAGCGCTTTTTTTGCCAGGGGCACTGAAGCTTTCTTT. This rearrangement joins TRBV27 to TRBJ1-1; possible D gene TRBD1, 6 bases. Germline CDR1 and CDR2: MNHEY and SMNVEV (reference sequence). V was pared by 8 bases and J by 4 bases, with 17 bases between. There are 14 residues in the CDR3.

The CDR3 spells CSVDVGAGGYTF. CDR3 coding DNA: TGCAGCGTTGACGTGGGGGCAGGTGGCTACACCTTC. The chain recombines TRBV29-1 with TRBJ1-2, with a possible D match to TRBD1 (6 bases). The length of the CDR3 is 12 residues. Germline loops: CDR1 SQVTM, CDR2 ANQGSEA. The ends were cut back, 3 bases at V and 7 bases at J, with 12 bases in the middle.

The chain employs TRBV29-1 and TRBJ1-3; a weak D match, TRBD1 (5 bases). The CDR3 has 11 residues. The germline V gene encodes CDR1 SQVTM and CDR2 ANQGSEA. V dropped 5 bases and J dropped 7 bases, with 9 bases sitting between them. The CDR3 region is CSVWEGNTIYF. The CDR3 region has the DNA TGCAGCGTTTGGGAGGGGAACACCATATATTTT.

The CDR3 sequence: CASSLDGSGVSKSNYGYTF. In nucleotides, the CDR3 is TGTGCCAGCAGCCTCGACGGTTCTGGAGTTTCTAAAAGTAACTATGGCTACACCTTC. The J gene is TRBJ1-2, the V gene TRBV3-1 (or the pseudogene TRBV3-2); the D is unclear. CDR1 LGHDT and CDR2 YNNKEL come from the germline V gene (reference sequence). Deletions cut 4 bases from V and 1 base from J, with 25 bases between. There are 19 residues in the CDR3.

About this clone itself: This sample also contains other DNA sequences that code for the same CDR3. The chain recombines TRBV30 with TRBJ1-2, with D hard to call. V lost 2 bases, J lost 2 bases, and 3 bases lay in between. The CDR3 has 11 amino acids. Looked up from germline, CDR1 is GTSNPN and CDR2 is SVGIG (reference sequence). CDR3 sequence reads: CAWSTNYGYTF. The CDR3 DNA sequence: TGTGCCTGGAGTACCAACTATGGCTACACCTTC.

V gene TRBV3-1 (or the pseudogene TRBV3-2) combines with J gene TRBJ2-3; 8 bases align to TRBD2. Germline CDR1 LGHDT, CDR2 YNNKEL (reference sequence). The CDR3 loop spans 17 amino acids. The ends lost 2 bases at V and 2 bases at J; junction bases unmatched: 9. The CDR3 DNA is TGTGCCAGCAGCCAAAGGGCTAGCGGGTCCTTCACAGATACGCAGTATTTT. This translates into CASSQRASGSFTDTQYF.

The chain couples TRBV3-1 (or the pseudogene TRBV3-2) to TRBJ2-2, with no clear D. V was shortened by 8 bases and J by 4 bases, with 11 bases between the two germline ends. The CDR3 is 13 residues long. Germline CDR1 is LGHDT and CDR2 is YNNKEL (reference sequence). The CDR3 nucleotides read TGTGCCAGCCACTATTCTACCACCGGGGAGCTGTTTTTT. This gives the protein CASHYSTTGELFF.

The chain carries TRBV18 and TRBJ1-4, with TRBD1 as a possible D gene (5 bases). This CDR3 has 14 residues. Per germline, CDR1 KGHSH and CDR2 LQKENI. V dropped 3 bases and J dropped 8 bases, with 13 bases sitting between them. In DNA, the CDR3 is TGTGCCAGCTCACCGGCCAGGGTAGGGGAAAAACTGTTTTTT. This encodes CASSPARVGEKLFF.

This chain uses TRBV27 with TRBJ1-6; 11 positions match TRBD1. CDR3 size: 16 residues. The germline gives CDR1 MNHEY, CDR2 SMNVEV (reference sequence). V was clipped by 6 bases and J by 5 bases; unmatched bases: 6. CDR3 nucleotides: TGTGCCAGCAGACCTTGGGACAGGGGGGATAATTCACCCCTCCACTTT. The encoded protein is CASRPWDRGDNSPLHF.

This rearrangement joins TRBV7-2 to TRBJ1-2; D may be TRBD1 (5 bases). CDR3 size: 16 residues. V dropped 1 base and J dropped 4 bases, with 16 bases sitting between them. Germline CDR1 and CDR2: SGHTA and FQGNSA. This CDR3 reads CASSLDPGGGTYGYTF. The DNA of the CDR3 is TGTGCCAGCAGCTTAGATCCGGGTGGGGGGACCTATGGCTACACCTTC.

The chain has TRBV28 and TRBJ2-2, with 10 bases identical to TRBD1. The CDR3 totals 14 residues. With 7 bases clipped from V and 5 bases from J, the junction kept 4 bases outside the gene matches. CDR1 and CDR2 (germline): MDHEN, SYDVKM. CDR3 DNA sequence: TGTGCCAGCACCAAGGGACAGGGGACCGGGGAGCTGTTTTTT. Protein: CASTKGQGTGELFF.

The CDR3 nucleotides are TGTGCCAGCGCGAGCCTACTTGAGGAGCTGTTTTTT. Protein: CASASLLEELFF. The rearrangement joins TRBV2 to TRBJ2-2, with D uncertain. Trimming took off 8 bases at V and 10 bases at J, with 14 bases between the two ends. Germline-derived CDR1 and CDR2 are SNHLY and FYNNEI. The CDR3 is made up of 12 amino acids.